Reported below is one TCR beta chain. Its antigen remains unidentified. MiXCR, run by TCRdb on the 5' RACE reads, gives a single entry per CDR3 protein. The sample has fewer than 200,000 distinct CDR3 sequences; over 15% are singletons. Trimming shortened V by 2 bases and J by 0 bases, and 7 bases separated the two germline ends. This CDR3 spans 14 amino acids. CDR1 and CDR2 from the germline V gene are SGHVS and FNYEAQ. The sample is drawn from a study of CD8 T cells in ankylosing spondylitis. Study findings and constraints: The disease-linked clones had a CD8+ phenotype and low blood frequencies. Characteristic, it appeared, of ankylosing spondylitis blood was a TCR beta motif of several highly homologous variants.

The receptor's source is a male donor aged 5 to 29 with ankylosing spondylitis or in good health (not recorded which). The specimen was blood, either unsorted or a sorted T cell fraction (not recorded which). J is TRBJ1-2 and V is TRBV7-6; D possibly corresponds to TRBD1 (5 bases). The CDR3 region is CASSLPGANYGYTF. For the CDR3, the DNA is TGTGCCAGCAGCTTACCGGGGGCTAACTATGGCTACACCTTC.